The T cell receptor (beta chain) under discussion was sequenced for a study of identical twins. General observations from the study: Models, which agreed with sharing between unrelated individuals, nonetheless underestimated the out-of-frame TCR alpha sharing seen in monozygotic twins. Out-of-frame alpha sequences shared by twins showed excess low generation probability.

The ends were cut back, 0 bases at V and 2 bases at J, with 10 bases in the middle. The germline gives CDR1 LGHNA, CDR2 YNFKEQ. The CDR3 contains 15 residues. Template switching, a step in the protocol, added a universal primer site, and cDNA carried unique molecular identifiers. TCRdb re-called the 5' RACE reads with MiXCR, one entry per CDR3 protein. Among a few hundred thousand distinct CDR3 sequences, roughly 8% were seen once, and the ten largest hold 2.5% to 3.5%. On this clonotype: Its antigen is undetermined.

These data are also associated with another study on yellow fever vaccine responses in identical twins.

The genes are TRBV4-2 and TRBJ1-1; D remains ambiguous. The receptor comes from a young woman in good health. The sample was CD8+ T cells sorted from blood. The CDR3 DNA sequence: TGTGCCAGCAGCCAAGATCAGAACCTAAACACTGAAGCTTTCTTT. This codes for CASSQDQNLNTEAFF.